This T cell receptor beta chain was identified in a study of OX40 agonist ivuxolimab in advanced cancers. Here immunoSEQ multiplex PCR was the method, and the copy in TCRdb shows in-frame clones only, minus some. The table has around 20,000 clones, under 80% seen once. The CDR3 is made up of 13 amino acids. Trimming removed 5 bases from V and 5 bases from J, with 13 bases in between. From germline, CDR1 is SGHVS and CDR2 FNYEAQ. The input for sequencing was CD4+ or CD8+ T cells sorted from blood, taken in a trial of the OX40 agonist ivuxolimab. The source of this sequence is an adult with an advanced solid tumor such as melanoma, head and neck, liver or kidney cancer. The rearrangement joins TRBV7-6 to TRBJ2-7; D not certain. The CDR3 sequence: CASSSRFSDEQYF. Here the CDR3 DNA reads TGTGCCAGCAGCAGCAGGTTCTCGGACGAGCAGTACTTC.